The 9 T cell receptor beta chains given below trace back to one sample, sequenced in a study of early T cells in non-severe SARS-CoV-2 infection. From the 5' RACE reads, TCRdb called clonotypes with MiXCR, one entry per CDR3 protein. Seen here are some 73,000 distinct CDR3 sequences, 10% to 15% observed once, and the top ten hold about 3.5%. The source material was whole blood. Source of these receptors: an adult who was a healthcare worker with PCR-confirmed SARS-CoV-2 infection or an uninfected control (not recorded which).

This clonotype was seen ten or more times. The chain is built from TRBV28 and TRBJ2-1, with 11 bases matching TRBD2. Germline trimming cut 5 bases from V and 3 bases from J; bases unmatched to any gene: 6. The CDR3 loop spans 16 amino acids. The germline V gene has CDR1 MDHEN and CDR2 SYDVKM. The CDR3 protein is CASSPVAGGIYNEQFF. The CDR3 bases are TGTGCCAGCAGTCCCGTAGCGGGAGGGATCTACAATGAGCAGTTCTTC.

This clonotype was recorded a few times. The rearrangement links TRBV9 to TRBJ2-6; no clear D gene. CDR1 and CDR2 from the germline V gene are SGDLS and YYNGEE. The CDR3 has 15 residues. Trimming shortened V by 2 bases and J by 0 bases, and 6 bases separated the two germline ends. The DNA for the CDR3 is TGTGCCAGCAGCGTTAAAAGCTCTGGGGCCAACGTCCTGACTTTC. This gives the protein CASSVKSSGANVLTF.

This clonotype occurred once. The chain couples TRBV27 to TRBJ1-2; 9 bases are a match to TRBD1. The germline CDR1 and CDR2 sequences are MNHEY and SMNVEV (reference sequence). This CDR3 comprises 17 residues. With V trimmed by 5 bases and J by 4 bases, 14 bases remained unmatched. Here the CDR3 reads CASSPRTGVGAIYGYTF. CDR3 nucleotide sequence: TGTGCCAGCAGTCCCCGGACAGGGGTAGGGGCCATCTATGGCTACACCTTC.

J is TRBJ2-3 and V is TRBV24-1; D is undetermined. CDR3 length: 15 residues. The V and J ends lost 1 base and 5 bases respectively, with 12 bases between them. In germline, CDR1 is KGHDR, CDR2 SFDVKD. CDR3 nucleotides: TGTGCCACCAGTGATTTTCGAGGAAAAATAGATACGCAGTATTTT. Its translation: CATSDFRGKIDTQYF.

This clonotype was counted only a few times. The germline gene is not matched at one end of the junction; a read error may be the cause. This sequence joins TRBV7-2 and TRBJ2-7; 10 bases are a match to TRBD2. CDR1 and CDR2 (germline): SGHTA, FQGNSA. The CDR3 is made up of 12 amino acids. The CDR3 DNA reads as TGTGCCAGCAGCTTCGGAGGGACTAGCGCCTCTTTC. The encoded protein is CASSFGGTSASF.

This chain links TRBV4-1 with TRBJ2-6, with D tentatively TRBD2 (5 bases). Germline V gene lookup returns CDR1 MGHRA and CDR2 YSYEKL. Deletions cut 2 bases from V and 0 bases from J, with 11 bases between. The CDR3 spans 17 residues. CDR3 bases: TGCGCCAGCAGCCAACAAAGAGGGAACTCTGGGGCCAACGTCCTGACTTTC. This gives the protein CASSQQRGNSGANVLTF.

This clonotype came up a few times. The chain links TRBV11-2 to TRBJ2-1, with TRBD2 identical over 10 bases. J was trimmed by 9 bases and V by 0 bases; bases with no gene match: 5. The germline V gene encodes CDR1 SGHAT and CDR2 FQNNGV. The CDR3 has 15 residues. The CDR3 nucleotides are TGTGCCAGCAGCTTAGATCTAGCGGGAGCACTTGAGCAGTTCTTC. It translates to CASSLDLAGALEQFF.

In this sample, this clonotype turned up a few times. CDR3 amino acids: CASSSGQHTDTQYF. The DNA for the CDR3 is TGTGCCAGTAGTTCGGGACAACACACAGATACGCAGTATTTT. J is TRBJ2-3 and V is TRBV19; a weak D match, TRBD1 (6 bases). V was clipped by 5 bases and J by 2 bases, with 11 bases between them. The CDR3 is made up of 14 amino acids. Per the germline V gene, CDR1 is LNHDA and CDR2 is SQIVND (reference sequence).

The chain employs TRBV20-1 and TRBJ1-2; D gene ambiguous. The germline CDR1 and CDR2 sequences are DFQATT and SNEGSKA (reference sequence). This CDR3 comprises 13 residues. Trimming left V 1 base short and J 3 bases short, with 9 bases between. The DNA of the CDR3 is TGCAGTGCTAGAGCGGAGGTGCACTATGGCTACACCTTC. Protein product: CSARAEVHYGYTF.